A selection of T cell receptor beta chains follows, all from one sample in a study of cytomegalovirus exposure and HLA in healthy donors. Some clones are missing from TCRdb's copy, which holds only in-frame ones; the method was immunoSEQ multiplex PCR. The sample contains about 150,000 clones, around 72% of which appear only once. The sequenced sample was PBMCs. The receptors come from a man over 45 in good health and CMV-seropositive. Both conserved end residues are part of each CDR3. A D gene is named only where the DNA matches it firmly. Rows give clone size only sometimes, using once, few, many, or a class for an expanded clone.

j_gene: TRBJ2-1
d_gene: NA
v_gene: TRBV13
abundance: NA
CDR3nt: TGTGCCAGCAGCCTCGGGACTCCTCGCTCCTACAATGAGCAGTTCTTC
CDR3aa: CASSLGTPRSYNEQFF

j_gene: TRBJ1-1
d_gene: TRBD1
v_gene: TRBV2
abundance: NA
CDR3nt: TGTGCCAGCAGTGAACGGGACAGGGACACTGAAGCTTTCTTT
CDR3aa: CASSERDRDTEAFF

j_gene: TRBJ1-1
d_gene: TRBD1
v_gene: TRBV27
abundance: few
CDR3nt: TGTGCCAGCAGTTTACCGGGACAGATGAACACTGAAGCTTTCTTT
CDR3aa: CASSLPGQMNTEAFF

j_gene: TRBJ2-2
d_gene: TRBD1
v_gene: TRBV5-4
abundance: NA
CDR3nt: TGTGCCAGCAGCATTGGACAGGGGTTGAACACCGGGGAGCTGTTTTTT
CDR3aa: CASSIGQGLNTGELFF

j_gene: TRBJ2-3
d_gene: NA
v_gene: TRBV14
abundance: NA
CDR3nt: TGTGCCAGCAGCCCCCTTCAGGGGATTAGCACAGATACGCAGTATTTT
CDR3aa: CASSPLQGISTDTQYF

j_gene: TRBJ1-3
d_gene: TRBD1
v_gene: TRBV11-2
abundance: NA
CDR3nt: TGTGCCAGCAGCTTACAACAGGGGGTGACTGGAAACACCATATATTTT
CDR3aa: CASSLQQGVTGNTIYF

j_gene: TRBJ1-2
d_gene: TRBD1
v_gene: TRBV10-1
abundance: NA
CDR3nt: TGCGCCAGCAGTGAGGAGGCAGGGGGAGGCTACACCTTC
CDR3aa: CASSEEAGGGYTF

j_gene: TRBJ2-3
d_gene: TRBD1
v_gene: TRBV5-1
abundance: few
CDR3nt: TGCGCCAGCAGCTTGGGGGACAGAACGACAGATACGCAGTATTTT
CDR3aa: CASSLGDRTTDTQYF

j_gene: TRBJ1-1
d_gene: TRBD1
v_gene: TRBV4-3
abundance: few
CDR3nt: TGCGCCAGCAGCCAAGAAGGGACAGGGAACACTGAAGCTTTCTTT
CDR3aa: CASSQEGTGNTEAFF

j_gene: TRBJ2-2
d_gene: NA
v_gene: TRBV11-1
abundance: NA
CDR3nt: TGTGCCAGCAGCCTCCGGGATCCGAACACCGGGGAGCTGTTTTTT
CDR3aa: CASSLRDPNTGELFF

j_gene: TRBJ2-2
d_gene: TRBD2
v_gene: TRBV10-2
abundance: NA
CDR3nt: TGCGCCAGCAGCGAGCGGACTAGCGGGGTTTCCGGGGAGCTGTTTTTT
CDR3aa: CASSERTSGVSGELFF

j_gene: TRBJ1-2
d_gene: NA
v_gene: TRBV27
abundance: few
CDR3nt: TGTGCCAGCAGTCCCCAAGTGGGGGGTCCCTATGGCTACACCTTC
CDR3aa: CASSPQVGGPYGYTF

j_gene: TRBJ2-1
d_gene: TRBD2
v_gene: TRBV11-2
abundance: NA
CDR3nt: TGTGCCAGCAGCTTAGACCTAGCGGTGGCCTACAATGAGCAGTTCTTC
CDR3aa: CASSLDLAVAYNEQFF

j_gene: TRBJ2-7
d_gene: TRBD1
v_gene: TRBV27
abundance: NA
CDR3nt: TGTGCCACCAGACAGGGTAGGGACTACGAGCAGTACTTC
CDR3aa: CATRQGRDYEQYF

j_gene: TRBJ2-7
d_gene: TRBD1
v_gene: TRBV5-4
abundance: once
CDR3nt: TGTGCCAGCAGCCCATCCGGGACAGGGGTAGCGGGGAGCCGCGAGCAGTACTTC
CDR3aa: CASSPSGTGVAGSREQYF

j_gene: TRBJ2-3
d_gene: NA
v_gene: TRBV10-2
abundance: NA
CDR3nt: TGCGCCAGCAGTGAGGCTGCGGGGCGCACCCCCACAGATACGCAGTATTTT
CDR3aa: CASSEAAGRTPTDTQYF

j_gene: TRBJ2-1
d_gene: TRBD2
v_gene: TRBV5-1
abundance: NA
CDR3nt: TGCGCCAGCAGCTTTAACGGGGGACTAGCGGGCCCCAGCGGTATCTTC
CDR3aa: CASSFNGGLAGPSGIF

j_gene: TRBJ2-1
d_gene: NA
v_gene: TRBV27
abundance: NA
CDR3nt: TGTGCCAGCAGTTTTATGTCGGTCCCCTACAATGAGCAGTTCTTC
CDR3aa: CASSFMSVPYNEQFF

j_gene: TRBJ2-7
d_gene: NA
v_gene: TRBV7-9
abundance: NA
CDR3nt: TGTGCCAGCAGCTTTTCCACAGTGGCACACTTC
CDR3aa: CASSFSTVAHF

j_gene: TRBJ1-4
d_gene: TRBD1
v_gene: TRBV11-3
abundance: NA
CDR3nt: TGTGCCAGCAGCTTACAGGGGGTTAATGAAAAACTGTTTTTT
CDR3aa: CASSLQGVNEKLFF

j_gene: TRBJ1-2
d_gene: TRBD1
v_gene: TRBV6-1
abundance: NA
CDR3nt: TGTGCCAGCAGGGGGACAGGCGCCATCTATGGCTACACCTTC
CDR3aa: CASRGTGAIYGYTF

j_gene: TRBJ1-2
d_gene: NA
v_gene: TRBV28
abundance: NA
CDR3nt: TGTGCCAGCAGCCAGATAGCGTCTGGCTACACCTTC
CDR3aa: CASSQIASGYTF

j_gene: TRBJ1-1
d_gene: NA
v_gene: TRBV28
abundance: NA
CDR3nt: TGTGCCAGCAGACCGGGGGGGGATTCAGGTTCTGAAGCTTTCTTT
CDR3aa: CASRPGGDSGSEAFF

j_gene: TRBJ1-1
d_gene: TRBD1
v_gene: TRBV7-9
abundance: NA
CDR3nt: TGTGCCAGCAGCGACCGGGACAGGGTTGGGACTGAAGCTTTCTTT
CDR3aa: CASSDRDRVGTEAFF

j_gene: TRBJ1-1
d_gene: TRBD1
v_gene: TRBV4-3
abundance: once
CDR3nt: TGCGCCAGCAGCCGTAATGGACAGGGGGCTTTGGGGAACACTGAAGCTTTCTTT
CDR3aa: CASSRNGQGALGNTEAFF

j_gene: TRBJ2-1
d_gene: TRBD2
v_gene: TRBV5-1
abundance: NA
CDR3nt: TGCGCCAGCAGCTTGGCTAGCGGGAGCGGCTATGAGCAGTTCTTC
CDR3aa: CASSLASGSGYEQFF

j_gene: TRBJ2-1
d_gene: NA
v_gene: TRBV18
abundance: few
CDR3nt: TGTGCCAGCTCACCAGGGTATAGCGGAGGGACCCTCGGGGGTGAGCAGTTCTTC
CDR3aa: CASSPGYSGGTLGGEQFF

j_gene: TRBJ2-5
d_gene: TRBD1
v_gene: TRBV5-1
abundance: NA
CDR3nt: TGCGCCAGCAGCTTGGGCGGGACAGGGGAAGAGACCCAGTACTTC
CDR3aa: CASSLGGTGEETQYF

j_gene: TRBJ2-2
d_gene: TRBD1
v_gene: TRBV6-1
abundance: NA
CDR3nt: TGTGCCAGCAGTGTACAGGGGGTTATTGGCACCGGGGAGCTGTTTTTT
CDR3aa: CASSVQGVIGTGELFF

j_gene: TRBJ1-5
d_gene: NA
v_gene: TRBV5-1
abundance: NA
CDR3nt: TGCGCCAGCAGCTTGAGCGGAAATAGCAATCAGCCCCAGCATTTT
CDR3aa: CASSLSGNSNQPQHF

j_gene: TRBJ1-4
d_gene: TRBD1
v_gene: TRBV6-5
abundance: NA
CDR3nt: TGTGCCAGCAGTCGCCAGGGGGCGGCTAATGAAAAACTGTTTTTT
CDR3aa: CASSRQGAANEKLFF

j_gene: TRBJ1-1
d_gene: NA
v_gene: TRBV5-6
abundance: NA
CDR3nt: TGTGCCAGCAGCTTTGGCAGGAACACTGAAGCTTTCTTT
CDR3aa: CASSFGRNTEAFF

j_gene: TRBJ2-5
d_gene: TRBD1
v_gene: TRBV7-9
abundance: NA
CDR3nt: TGTGCCAGCAGCTCGGACAGGGGGCCTCAGGAGACCCAGTACTTC
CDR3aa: CASSSDRGPQETQYF

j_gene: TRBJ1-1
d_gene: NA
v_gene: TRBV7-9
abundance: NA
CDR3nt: TGTGCCAGCAGCACCGGGACTTTTGAAGCTTTCTTT
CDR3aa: CASSTGTFEAFF

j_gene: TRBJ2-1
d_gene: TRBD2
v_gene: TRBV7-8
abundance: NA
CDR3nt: TGTGCCAGCAGCTTAAGGACTAGCGGGGGAAATGAGCAGTTCTTC
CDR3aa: CASSLRTSGGNEQFF

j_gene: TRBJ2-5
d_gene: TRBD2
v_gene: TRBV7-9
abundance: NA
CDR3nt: TGTTCCAGCAGCTTCGCGGGAGGGGAGACCCAGTACTTC
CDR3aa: CSSSFAGGETQYF

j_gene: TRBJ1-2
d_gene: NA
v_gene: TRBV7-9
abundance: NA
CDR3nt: TGTGCCAGCAGCCTGCGAGACAGTTTTAGCTACACCTTC
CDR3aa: CASSLRDSFSYTF

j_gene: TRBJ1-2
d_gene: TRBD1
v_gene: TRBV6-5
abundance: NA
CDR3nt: TGTGCCAGCAGTACACAGGGGCGCGGCTACACCTTC
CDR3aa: CASSTQGRGYTF

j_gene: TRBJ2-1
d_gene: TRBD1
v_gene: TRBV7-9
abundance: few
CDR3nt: TGTGCCAGTACAGGGGGCAATGAAAATGAGCAGTTCTTC
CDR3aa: CASTGGNENEQFF

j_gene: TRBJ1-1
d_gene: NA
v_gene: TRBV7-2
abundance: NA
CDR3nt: TGTGCCAGCAGCGAGATGAACACTGAAGCTTTCTTT
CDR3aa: CASSEMNTEAFF

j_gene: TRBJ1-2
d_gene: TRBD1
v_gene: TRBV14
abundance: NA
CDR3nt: TGTGCCAGCAGCCAAACAATAGCAGGGGGCGGTGGCTACACCTTC
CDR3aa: CASSQTIAGGGGYTF